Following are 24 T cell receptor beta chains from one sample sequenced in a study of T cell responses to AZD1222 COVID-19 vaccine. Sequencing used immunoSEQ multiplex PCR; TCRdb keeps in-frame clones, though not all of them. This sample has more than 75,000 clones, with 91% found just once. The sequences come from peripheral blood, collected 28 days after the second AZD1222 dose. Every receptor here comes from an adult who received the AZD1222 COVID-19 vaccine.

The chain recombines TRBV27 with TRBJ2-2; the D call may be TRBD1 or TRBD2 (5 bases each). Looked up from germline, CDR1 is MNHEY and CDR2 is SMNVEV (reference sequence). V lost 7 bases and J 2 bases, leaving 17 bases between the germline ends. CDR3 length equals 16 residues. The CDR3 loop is CASMEGVGANTGELFF. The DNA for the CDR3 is TGTGCCAGCATGGAAGGTGTCGGGGCAAACACCGGGGAGCTGTTTTTT.

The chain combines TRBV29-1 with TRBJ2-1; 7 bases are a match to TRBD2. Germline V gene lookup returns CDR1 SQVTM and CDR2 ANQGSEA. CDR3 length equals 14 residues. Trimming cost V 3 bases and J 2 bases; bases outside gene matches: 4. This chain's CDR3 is CSVDRGGAYNEQFF. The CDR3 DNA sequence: TGCAGCGTTGATCGCGGGGGAGCCTACAATGAGCAGTTCTTC.

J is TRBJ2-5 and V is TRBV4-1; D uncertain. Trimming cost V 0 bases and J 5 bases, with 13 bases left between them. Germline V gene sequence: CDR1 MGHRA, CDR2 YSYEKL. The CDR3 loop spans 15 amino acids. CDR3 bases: TGCGCCAGCAGCCAAGATCAAAGGGTAATCGAGACCCAGTACTTC. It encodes CASSQDQRVIETQYF.

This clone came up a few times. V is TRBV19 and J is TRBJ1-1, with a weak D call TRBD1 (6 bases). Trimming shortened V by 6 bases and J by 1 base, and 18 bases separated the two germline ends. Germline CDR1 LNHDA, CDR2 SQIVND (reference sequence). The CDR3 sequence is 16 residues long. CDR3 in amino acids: CASRDPIRDKNTEAFF. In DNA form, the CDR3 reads TGTGCCAGTAGGGACCCAATCCGGGACAAGAACACTGAAGCTTTCTTT.

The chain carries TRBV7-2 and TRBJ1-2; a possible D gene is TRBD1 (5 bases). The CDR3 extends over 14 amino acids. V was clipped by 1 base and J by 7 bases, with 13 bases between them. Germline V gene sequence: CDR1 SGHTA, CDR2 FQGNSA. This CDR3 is CASSLDGATAGYTF. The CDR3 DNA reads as TGTGCCAGCAGCTTAGATGGCGCGACAGCTGGCTACACCTTC.

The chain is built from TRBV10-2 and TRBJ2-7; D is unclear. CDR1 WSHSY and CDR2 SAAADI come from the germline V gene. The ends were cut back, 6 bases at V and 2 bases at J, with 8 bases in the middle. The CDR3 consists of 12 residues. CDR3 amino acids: CASSPTTYEQYF. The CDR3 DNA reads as TGCGCCAGCAGCCCTACGACCTACGAGCAGTACTTC.

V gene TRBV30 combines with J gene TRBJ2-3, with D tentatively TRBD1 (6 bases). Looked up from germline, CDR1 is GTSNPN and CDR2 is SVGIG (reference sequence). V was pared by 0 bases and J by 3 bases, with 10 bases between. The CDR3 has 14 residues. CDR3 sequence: CAWSVGTRTDTQYF. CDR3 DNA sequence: TGTGCCTGGAGTGTAGGGACAAGGACAGATACGCAGTATTTT.

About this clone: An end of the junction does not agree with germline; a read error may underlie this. The DNA for the CDR3 is TGTGCCAGCAGCTTAGATCAGGTCTCCTTCGAGCAGTACTTC. Protein product: CASSLDQVSFEQYF. The chain uses TRBV11-2 and TRBJ2-7, with D unresolved. The V gene's germline CDR1 is SGHAT and CDR2 FQNNGV. The CDR3 runs to 14 residues.

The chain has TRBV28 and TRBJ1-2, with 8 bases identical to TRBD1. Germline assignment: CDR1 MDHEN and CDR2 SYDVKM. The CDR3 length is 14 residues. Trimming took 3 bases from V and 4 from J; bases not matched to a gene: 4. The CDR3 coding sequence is TGTGCCAGCAGTTTGCTACAGGGGGGCTATGGCTACACCTTC. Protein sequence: CASSLLQGGYGYTF.

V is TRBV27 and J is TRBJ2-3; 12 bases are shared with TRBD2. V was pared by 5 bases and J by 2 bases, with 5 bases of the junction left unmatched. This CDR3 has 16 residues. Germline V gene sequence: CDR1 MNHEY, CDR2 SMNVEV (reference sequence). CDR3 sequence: CASSLLAGGLTDTQYF. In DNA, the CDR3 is TGTGCCAGCAGTCTCCTAGCGGGAGGGCTCACAGATACGCAGTATTTT.

Here the CDR3 DNA reads TGTGCCAGCAGTGGGGGACAGGGTGCGCGTCAGCCCCAGCATTTT. Residues: CASSGGQGARQPQHF. This sequence joins TRBV28 and TRBJ1-5; 9 bases map to TRBD1. This CDR3 has 15 amino acids. Trimming cost V 5 bases and J 6 bases; bases outside gene matches: 8. Germline lookup yields CDR1 MDHEN and CDR2 SYDVKM.

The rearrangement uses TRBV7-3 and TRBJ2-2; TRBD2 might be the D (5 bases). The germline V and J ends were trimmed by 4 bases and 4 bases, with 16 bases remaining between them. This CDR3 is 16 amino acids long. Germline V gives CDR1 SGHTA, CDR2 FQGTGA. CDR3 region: CASSSRGSALTGELFF. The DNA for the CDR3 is TGTGCCAGCAGCTCCCGGGGTAGCGCCCTCACCGGGGAGCTGTTTTTT. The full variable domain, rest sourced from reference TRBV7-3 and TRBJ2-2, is GAGVSQTPSNKVTEKGKYVELRCDPISGHTALYWYRQSLGQGPEFLIYFQGTGAADDSGLPNDRFFAVRPEGSVSTLKIQRTERGDSAVYLCASSSRGSALTGELFFGEGSRLTVL.

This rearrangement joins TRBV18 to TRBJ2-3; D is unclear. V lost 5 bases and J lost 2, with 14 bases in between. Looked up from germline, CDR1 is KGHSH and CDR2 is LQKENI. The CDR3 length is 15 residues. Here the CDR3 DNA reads TGTGCCAGCTCAGAAGCAATCCCCTACACAGATACGCAGTATTTT. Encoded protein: CASSEAIPYTDTQYF.

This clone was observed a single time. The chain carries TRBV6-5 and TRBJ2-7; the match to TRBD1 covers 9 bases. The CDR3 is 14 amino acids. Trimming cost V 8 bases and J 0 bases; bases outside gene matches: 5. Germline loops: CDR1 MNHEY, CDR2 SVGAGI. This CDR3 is CASLRDRASYEQYF. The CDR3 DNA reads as TGTGCCAGCCTAAGGGACAGGGCCTCCTACGAGCAGTACTTC.

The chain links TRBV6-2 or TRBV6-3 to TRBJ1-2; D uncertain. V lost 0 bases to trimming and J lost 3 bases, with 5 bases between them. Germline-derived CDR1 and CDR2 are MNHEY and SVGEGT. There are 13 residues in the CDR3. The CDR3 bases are TGTGCCAGCAGTTACTCGACACACTATGGCTACACCTTC. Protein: CASSYSTHYGYTF.

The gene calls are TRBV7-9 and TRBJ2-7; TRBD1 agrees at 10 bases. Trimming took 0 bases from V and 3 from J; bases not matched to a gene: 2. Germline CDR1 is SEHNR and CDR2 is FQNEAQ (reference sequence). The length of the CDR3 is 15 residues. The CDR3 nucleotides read TGTGCCAGCAGCTTAGCTGGGACAGGGGACTACGAGCAGTACTTC. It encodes CASSLAGTGDYEQYF.

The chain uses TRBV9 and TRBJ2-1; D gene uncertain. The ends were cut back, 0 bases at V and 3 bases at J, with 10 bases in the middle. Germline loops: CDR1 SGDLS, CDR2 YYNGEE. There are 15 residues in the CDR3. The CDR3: CASSVGGNLYNEQFF. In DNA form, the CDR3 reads TGTGCCAGCAGCGTAGGCGGAAACCTCTACAATGAGCAGTTCTTC.

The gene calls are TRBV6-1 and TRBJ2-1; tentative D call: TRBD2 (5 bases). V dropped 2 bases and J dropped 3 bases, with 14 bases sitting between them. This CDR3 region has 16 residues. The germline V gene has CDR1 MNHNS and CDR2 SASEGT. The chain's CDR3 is CASSERRGGLYNEQFF. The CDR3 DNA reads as TGTGCCAGCAGTGAACGCCGAGGAGGCCTCTACAATGAGCAGTTCTTC.

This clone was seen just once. CDR3 sequence reads: CASSLGVSVGVSEQYF. CDR3 in DNA: TGTGCCAGCAGTTTGGGCGTGAGCGTAGGGGTGAGCGAGCAGTACTTC. The gene calls are TRBV27 and TRBJ2-7, with D maybe TRBD1 (5 bases). V lost 3 bases and J 6 bases, leaving 21 bases between the germline ends. There are 16 residues in the CDR3. Per the germline V gene, CDR1 is MNHEY and CDR2 is SMNVEV (reference sequence).

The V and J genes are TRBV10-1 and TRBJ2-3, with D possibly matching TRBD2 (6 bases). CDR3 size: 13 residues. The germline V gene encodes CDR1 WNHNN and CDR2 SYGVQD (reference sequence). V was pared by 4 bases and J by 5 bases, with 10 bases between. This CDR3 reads CASSGGGLDTQYF. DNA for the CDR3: TGCGCCAGCAGTGGGGGAGGCCTAGATACGCAGTATTTT.

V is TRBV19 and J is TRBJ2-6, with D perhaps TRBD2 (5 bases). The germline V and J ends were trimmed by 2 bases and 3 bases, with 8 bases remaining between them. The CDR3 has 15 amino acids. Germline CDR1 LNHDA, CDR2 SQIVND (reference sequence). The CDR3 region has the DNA TGTGCCAGTAGTATAACGGGGAGTGGGGCCAACGTCCTGACTTTC. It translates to CASSITGSGANVLTF.

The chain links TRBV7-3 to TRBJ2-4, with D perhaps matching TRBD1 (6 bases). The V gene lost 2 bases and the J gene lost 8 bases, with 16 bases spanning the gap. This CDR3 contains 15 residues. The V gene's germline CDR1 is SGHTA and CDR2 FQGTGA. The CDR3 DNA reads TGTGCCAGCAGCTTAGGGCAGGGGCTGGAATACATTCAGTACTTC. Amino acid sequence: CASSLGQGLEYIQYF.

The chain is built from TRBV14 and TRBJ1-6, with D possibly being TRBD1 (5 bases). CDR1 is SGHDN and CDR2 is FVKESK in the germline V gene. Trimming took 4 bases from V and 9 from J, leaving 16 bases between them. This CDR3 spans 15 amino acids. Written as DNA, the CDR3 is TGTGCCAGCAGCCTTAGTCAGGGTGGCGGTTCACCCCTCCACTTT. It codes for CASSLSQGGGSPLHF.

As DNA, the CDR3 is TGTGCCAGCAGTTACTCGATATTTGCAGGGGGACAGGATGGCTACACCTTC. Its protein is CASSYSIFAGGQDGYTF. The chain has TRBV6-2 or TRBV6-3 and TRBJ1-2; 8 nucleotides align to TRBD1. Unmatched junction bases numbered 12, after V lost 0 bases and J lost 6 bases. The CDR3 spans 17 residues. CDR1 MNHEY and CDR2 SVGEGT come from the germline V gene.